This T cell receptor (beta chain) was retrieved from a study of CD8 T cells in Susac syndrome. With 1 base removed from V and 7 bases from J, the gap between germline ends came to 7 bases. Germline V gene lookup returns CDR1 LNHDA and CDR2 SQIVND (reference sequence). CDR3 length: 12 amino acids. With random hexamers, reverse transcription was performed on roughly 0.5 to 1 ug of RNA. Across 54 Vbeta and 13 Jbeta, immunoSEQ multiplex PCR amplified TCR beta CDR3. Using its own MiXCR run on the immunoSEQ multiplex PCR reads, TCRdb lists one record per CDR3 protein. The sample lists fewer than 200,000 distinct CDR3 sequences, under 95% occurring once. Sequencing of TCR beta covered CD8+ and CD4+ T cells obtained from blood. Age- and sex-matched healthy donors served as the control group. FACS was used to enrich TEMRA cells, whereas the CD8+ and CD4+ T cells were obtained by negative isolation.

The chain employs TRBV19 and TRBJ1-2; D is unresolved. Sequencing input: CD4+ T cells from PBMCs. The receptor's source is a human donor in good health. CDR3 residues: CASSIAGRGYTF. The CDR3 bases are TGTGCCAGTAGTATAGCCGGCCGTGGCTACACCTTC.